This T cell receptor (beta chain) was sequenced in a study of cytomegalovirus exposure and HLA in healthy donors. Study information: Most genotyped donors, around four fifths of about 400, had Caucasian-associated genetic ancestry. Study-level points and caveats: Reports credit the classifier with highly specific, highly sensitive diagnosis of cytomegalovirus status.

Nominal health characterized the donors when sampled, though unrecorded immune exposures were likely. Only one count was recorded for this clone. The antigen is unknown. Trimming cost V 4 bases and J 5 bases, with 18 bases left between them. CDR3 length: 15 residues. Germline V gene lookup returns CDR1 MNHNS and CDR2 SASEGT. It was with 60 Vbeta and 13 Jbeta primers that the PCR ran. The method was immunoSEQ multiplex PCR; TCRdb's version includes in-frame clones alone and lacks a portion of them. In the table there are about 110,000 clones, 15% of which are singletons. The chain employs TRBV6-1 and TRBJ2-7; D perhaps matches TRBD2 (6 bases). This sequence originates from a young woman in good health and CMV-seronegative. The sequenced material came from PBMCs. The chain's CDR3 is CASSGRDRATDEQYF. In DNA form, the CDR3 reads TGTGCCAGCAGTGGGAGGGACCGAGCCACTGACGAGCAGTACTTC.